Below are 9 T cell receptor beta chains sequenced from a single sample in a study of memory CD8 T cells in hepatitis C reinfection (TCRdb year 2017). The library was built by means of the immunoSEQ multiplex PCR assay. TCRdb stores this immuneACCESS table with in-frame sequences only. Part of the clones is absent; in the studies checked, under half of the shortfall reflects unresolved V genes, and no reason is known for the rest. The sample records over 50,000 clones, around nine tenths of which are singletons. The ten most abundant clones make up roughly 0.99% of the sample. This specimen's time point label, interpreted: pre-reinfection, 55 to 20 weeks before reinfection detection. The sorted cells were sequenced directly ex vivo, without any in vitro expansion ahead of TCR sequencing. Sequencing was performed on naive CD8+ T cells sorted from blood. Read against the paper, the sample's cell subset or site label means: total naive CD8+CD45RO- T cells. These receptor sequences come from a man between 18 and 35 years old with hepatitis C virus infection.

This clone turned up a few times. This sequence joins TRBV6-1 and TRBJ1-5; a possible D gene is TRBD1 (5 bases). The CDR3 sequence is 15 residues long. Germline CDR1 and CDR2: MNHNS and SASEGT. V was clipped by 2 bases and J by 0 bases, with 8 bases between them. The CDR3: CASSEFRVSNQPQHF. The CDR3 bases are TGTGCCAGCAGTGAATTCAGGGTTAGCAATCAGCCCCAGCATTTT.

The chain is built from TRBV18 and TRBJ2-1; 7 nucleotides align to TRBD2. With V trimmed by 3 bases and J by 0 bases, 5 bases remained unmatched. Germline V CDR1 and CDR2: KGHSH, LQKENI. CDR3 length: 16 amino acids. The CDR3 bases are TGTGCCAGCTCACCTTCCGGGACTACCTCCTACAATGAGCAGTTCTTC. Translating it yields CASSPSGTTSYNEQFF.

The chain uses TRBV14 and TRBJ1-1, with no clear D. CDR1 is SGHDN, CDR2 FVKESK, per germline. There are 11 residues in the CDR3. V lost 4 bases, J lost 8 bases, and 8 bases lay in between. DNA for the CDR3: TGTGCCAGCAGCCCCGGTCCGGAAGCTTTCTTT. This encodes CASSPGPEAFF.

A few counts support this clone. The chain couples TRBV10-1 to TRBJ1-1; 8 nucleotides align to TRBD1. CDR3 length: 15 residues. Trimming at V came to 6 bases and at J to 1 base, leaving 7 bases not matched to a gene. CDR1 and CDR2 (germline): WNHNN, SYGVQD (reference sequence). Written as DNA, the CDR3 is TGCGCCAGCAGCGCGGACAGGGCGGCGAACACTGAAGCTTTCTTT. Its translation: CASSADRAANTEAFF.

The rearrangement links TRBV7-2 to TRBJ2-3, with TRBD2 matching over 11 bases. This CDR3 has 16 amino acids. Trimming at V came to 2 bases and at J to 4 bases, leaving 5 bases not matched to a gene. The germline V gene has CDR1 SGHTA and CDR2 FQGNSA. The CDR3 DNA reads as TGTGCCAGCAGCTTACTTCTAGCGGGGGGAGCAGATACGCAGTATTTT. Translating gives CASSLLLAGGADTQYF.

The V gene is TRBV6-1, the J gene TRBJ2-5; 7 bases line up with TRBD1. The CDR3 has 14 amino acids. Trimming took 7 bases from V and 4 from J; bases not matched to a gene: 9. Germline V CDR1 and CDR2: MNHNS, SASEGT. CDR3: CASKWTGEAETQYF. CDR3 DNA: TGTGCCAGCAAATGGACAGGAGAGGCAGAGACCCAGTACTTC.

Written as DNA, the CDR3 is TGTGCCAGCAGTTTTCTAGCGGGGAGCTCCTACAATGAGCAGTTCTTC. This sequence encodes CASSFLAGSSYNEQFF. The J gene is TRBJ2-1, the V gene TRBV6-5; 9 nucleotides agree with TRBD2. There are 16 residues in the CDR3. The V gene's germline CDR1 is MNHEY and CDR2 SVGAGI. The V and J ends lost 4 bases and 0 bases, in that order; junction bases with no gene match: 4.

The rearrangement joins TRBV7-3 to TRBJ2-2, with 9 bases matching TRBD2. Germline V gene lookup returns CDR1 SGHTA and CDR2 FQGTGA. Trimming cost V 4 bases and J 4 bases; bases outside gene matches: 16. There are 19 residues in the CDR3. The CDR3 DNA reads as TGTGCCAGCAGCTCCCACTTGGGGGCGGGAGGGACGGGCACCGGGGAGCTGTTTTTT. Translated, it gives CASSSHLGAGGTGTGELFF. Variable domain in full (rest from reference TRBV7-3 and TRBJ2-2): GAGVSQTPSNKVTEKGKYVELRCDPISGHTALYWYRQSLGQGPEFLIYFQGTGAADDSGLPNDRFFAVRPEGSVSTLKIQRTERGDSAVYLCASSSHLGAGGTGTGELFFGEGSRLTVL.

CDR3 protein: CASSPILNLQGFYNEQFF. The DNA of the CDR3 is TGTGCCAGCAGCCCTATTCTAAACCTACAGGGTTTTTACAATGAGCAGTTCTTC. V usage is TRBV7-9 and J usage is TRBJ2-1; possible D gene TRBD1, 6 bases. CDR3 size: 18 residues. V lost 5 bases, J lost 4 bases, and 24 bases lay in between. Per the germline V gene, CDR1 is SEHNR and CDR2 is FQNEAQ (reference sequence).